Reported below is one T cell receptor beta chain. What it binds is unknown. This entry belongs to a study of graft-versus-host responses after intestinal transplantation. This CDR3 is 14 amino acids long. The germline V gene encodes CDR1 SGHDT and CDR2 YYEEEE. Unmatched junction bases numbered 0, after V lost 0 bases and J lost 0 bases. Study-level findings and limits: Investigators detected GvH clones in recipient marrow, with some emerging earlier in ileum or blood.

Profiled with immunoSEQ multiplex PCR; TCRdb holds only in-frame clones, not every one. The repertoire holds under 50,000 clones, with under 90% as singletons. V usage is TRBV5-6 and J usage is TRBJ2-7, with 7 bases identical to TRBD1. This clonotype was obtained from a human patient who received an intestinal transplant, so some T cells may come from the graft donor. The sequenced sample was PBMCs, obtained roughly 270 days after transplant. CDR3 nucleotide sequence: TGTGCCAGCAGCTTGGCAGGGGGCTCCTACGAGCAGTACTTC. Translated: CASSLAGGSYEQYF.